This T cell receptor beta chain derives from a study of shared clonotypes between healthy human individuals. Splitting of each subset's genomic DNA was done evenly across several immunoSEQ plates. In the authors' methods: Junction-only immunoSEQ sequences carried no quality scores, so filtering differed. This table comes from immunoSEQ multiplex PCR, and its TCRdb copy is limited to in-frame clones, with some not included. That table furnishes V, J and clone size, whereas the DNA furnished D and trimming. This sample yields about 1 million clones, of which about 75% are seen a single time; about 1.5% belongs to the top ten. The TCR originated in a man aged 18-30 years in good health. Material: memory CD4+ T cells sorted from blood. Stated subset: CD45RA-negative fraction.

This CDR3 is CASNPWTGDGATNEKLFF. CDR3 nucleotide sequence: TGTGCCAGCAACCCTTGGACAGGGGATGGGGCAACTAATGAAAAACTGTTTTTT. This chain joins TRBV28 and TRBJ1-4; 9 bases line up with TRBD1. The germline V gene has CDR1 MDHEN and CDR2 SYDVKM. V was clipped by 7 bases and J by 0 bases; unmatched bases: 12. This CDR3 spans 18 amino acids.